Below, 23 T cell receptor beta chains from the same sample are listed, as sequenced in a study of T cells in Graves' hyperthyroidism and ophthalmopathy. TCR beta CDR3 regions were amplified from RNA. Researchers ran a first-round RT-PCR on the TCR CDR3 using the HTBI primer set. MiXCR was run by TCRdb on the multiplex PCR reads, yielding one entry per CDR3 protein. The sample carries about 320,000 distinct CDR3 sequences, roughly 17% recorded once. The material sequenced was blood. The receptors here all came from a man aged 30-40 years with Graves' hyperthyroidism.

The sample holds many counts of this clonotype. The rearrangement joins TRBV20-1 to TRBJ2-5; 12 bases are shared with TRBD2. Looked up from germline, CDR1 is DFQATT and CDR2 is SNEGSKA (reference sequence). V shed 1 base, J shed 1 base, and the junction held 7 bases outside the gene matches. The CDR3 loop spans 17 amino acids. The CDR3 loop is CSARVPGLAGPQETQYF. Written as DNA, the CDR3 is TGCAGTGCTAGAGTTCCCGGACTAGCGGGACCCCAAGAGACCCAGTACTTC.

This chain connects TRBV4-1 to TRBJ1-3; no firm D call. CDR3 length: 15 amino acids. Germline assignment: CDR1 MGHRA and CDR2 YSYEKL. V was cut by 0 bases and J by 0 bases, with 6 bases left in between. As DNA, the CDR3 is TGCGCCAGCAGCCAAGAAGGTGGCTCTGGAAACACCATATATTTT. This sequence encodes CASSQEGGSGNTIYF.

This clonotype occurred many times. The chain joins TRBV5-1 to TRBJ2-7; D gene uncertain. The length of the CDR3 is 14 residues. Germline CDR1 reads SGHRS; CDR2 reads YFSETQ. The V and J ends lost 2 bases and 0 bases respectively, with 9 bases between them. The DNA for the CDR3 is TGCGCCAGCAGCTTCGGCACCTACTCCTACGAGCAGTACTTC. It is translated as CASSFGTYSYEQYF.

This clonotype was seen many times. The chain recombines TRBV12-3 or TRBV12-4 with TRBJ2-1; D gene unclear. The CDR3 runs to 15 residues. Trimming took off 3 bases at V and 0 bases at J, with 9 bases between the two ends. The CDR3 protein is CASSLTFSSYNEQFF. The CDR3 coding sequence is TGTGCCAGCAGTTTGACGTTTAGCTCCTACAATGAGCAGTTCTTC.

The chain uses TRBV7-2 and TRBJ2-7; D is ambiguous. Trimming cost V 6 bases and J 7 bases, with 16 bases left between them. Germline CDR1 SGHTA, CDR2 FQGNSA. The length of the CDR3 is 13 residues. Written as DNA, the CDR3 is TGTGCCAGCAGTAGAACACCGCTTGGAGAGCAGTACTTC. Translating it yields CASSRTPLGEQYF.

This chain's CDR3 is CASSIIDSSGANVLTF. CDR3 sequence (DNA): TGTGCCAGCAGCATAATTGATAGCTCTGGGGCCAACGTCCTGACTTTC. This chain connects TRBV27 to TRBJ2-6; D is undetermined. There are 16 residues in the CDR3. With 6 bases removed from V and 0 bases from J, the gap between germline ends came to 12 bases. CDR1 and CDR2 (germline): MNHEY, SMNVEV (reference sequence).

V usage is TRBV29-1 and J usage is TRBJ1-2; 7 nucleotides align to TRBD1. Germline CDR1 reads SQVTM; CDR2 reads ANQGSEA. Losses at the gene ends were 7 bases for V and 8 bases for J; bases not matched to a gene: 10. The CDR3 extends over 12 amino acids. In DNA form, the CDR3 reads TGCAGCGCCTTAGACAGGGTCGGAGGCTACACCTTC. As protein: CSALDRVGGYTF.

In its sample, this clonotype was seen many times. The CDR3: CATSREATDTQYF. The CDR3 DNA reads as TGTGCCACCAGCAGAGAGGCCACAGATACGCAGTATTTT. The chain uses TRBV15 and TRBJ2-3; D is unresolved. Trimming stripped 0 bases from V and 2 bases from J, with 3 bases between. Germline assignment: CDR1 LNHNV and CDR2 YYDKDF (reference sequence). The CDR3 consists of 13 residues.

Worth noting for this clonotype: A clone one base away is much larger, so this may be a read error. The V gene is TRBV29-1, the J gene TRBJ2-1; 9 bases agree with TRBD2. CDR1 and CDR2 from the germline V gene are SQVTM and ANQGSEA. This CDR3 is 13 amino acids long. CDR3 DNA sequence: TGCAGCGCCGTAGCGGGAGTATATAATGAGCAGTCCTTC. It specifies CSAVAGVYNEQSF.

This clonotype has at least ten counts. The CDR3 is CASSLGVSSSYNEQFF. CDR3 in DNA: TGCGCCAGCAGCTTGGGGGTCTCGTCATCCTACAATGAGCAGTTCTTC. The rearrangement uses TRBV5-1 and TRBJ2-1; D gene unclear. Trimming left V 0 bases short and J 1 base short, with 11 bases between. Germline CDR1 SGHRS, CDR2 YFSETQ. This CDR3 comprises 16 residues.

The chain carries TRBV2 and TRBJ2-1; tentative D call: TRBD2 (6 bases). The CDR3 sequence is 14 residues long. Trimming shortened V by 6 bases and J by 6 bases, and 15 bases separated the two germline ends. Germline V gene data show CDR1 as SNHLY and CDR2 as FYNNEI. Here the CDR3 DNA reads TGTGCCAGCAGCAGAAATTGGAGGGGCAATGAGCAGTTCTTC. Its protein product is CASSRNWRGNEQFF. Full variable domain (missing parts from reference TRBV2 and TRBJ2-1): EPEVTQTPSHQVTQMGQEVILRCVPISNHLYFYWYRQILGQKVEFLVSFYNNEISEKSEIFDDQFSVERPDGSNFTLKIRSTKLEDSAMYFCASSRNWRGNEQFFGPGTRLTVL.

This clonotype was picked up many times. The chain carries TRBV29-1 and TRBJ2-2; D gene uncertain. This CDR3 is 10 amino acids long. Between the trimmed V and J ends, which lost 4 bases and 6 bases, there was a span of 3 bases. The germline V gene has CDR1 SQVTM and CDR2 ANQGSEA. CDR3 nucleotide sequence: TGCAGCGTTGTGCCCGGGGAGCTGTTTTTT. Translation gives CSVVPGELFF.

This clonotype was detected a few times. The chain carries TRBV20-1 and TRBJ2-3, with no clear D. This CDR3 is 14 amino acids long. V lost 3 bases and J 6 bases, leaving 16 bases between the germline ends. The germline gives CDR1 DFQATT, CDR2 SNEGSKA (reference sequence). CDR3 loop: CSARRRADVDTQYF. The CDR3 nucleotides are TGCAGTGCTAGGAGGAGAGCCGACGTGGATACGCAGTATTTT.

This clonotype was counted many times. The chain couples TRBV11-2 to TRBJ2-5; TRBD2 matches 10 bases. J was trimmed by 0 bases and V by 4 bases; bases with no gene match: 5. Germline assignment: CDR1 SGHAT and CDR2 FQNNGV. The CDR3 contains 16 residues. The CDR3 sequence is CASSSRTSGNQETQYF. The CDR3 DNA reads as TGTGCCAGCAGCTCTAGGACTAGCGGAAACCAAGAGACCCAGTACTTC.

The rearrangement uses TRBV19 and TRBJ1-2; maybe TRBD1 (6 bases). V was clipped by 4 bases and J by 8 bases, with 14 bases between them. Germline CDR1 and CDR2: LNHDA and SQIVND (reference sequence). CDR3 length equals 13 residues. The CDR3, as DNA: TGTGCCAGTAGTACCACGACAGGCGGGGGCTACACCTTC. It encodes CASSTTTGGGYTF.

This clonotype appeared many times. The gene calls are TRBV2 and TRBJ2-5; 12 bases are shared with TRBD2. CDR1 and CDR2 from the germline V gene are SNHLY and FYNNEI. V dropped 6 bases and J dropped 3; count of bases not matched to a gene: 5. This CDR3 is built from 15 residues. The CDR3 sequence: CASRLLAGGKETQYF. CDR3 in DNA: TGTGCCAGCAGACTCCTAGCGGGAGGGAAAGAGACCCAGTACTTC. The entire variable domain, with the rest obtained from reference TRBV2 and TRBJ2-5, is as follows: EPEVTQTPSHQVTQMGQEVILRCVPISNHLYFYWYRQILGQKVEFLVSFYNNEISEKSEIFDDQFSVERPDGSNFTLKIRSTKLEDSAMYFCASRLLAGGKETQYFGPGTRLLVL.

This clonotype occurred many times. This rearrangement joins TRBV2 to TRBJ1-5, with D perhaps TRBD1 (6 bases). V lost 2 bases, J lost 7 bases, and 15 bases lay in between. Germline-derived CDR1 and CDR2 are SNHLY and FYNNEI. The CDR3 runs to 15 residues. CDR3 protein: CASSEWRGTPQPQHF. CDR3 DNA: TGTGCCAGCAGTGAATGGAGGGGGACCCCCCAGCCCCAGCATTTT.

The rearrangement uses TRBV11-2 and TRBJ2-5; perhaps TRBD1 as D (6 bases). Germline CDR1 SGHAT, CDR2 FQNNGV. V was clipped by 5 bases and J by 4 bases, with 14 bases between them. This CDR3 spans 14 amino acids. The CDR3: CASSPGGVGETQYF. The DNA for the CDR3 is TGTGCCAGCAGCCCTGGGGGCGTGGGAGAGACCCAGTACTTC. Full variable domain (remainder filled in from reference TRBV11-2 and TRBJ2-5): EAGVAQSPRYKIIEKRQSVAFWCNPISGHATLYWYQQILGQGPKLLIQFQNNGVVDDSQLPKDRFSAERLKGVDSTLKIQPAKLEDSAVYLCASSPGGVGETQYFGPGTRLLVL.

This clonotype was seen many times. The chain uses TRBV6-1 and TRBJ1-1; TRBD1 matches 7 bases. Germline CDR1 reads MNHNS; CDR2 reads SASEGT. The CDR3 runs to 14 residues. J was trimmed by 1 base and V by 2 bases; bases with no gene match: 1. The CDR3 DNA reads TGTGCCAGCAGTGAATCAGGGGGGAACACTGAAGCTTTCTTT. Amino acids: CASSESGGNTEAFF.

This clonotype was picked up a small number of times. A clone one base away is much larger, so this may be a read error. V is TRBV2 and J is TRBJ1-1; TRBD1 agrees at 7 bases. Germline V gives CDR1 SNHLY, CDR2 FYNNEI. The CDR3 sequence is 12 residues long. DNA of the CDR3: TGTGCCGGCAGTGGGCAGGGGGTCGAAGCTTTCTTT. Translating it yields CAGSGQGVEAFF.

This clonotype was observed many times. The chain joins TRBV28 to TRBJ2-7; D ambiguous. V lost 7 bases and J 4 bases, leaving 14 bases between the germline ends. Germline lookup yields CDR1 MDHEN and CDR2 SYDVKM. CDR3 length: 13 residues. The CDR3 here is CASTPSQAYEQYF. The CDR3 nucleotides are TGTGCCAGCACCCCCTCGCAGGCGTACGAGCAGTACTTC.

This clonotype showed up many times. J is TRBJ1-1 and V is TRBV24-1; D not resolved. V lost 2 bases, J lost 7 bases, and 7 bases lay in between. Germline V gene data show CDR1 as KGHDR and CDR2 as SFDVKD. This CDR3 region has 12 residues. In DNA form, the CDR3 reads TGTGCCACCAGTGATTCAGATCTTGAAGCTTTCTTT. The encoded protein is CATSDSDLEAFF.

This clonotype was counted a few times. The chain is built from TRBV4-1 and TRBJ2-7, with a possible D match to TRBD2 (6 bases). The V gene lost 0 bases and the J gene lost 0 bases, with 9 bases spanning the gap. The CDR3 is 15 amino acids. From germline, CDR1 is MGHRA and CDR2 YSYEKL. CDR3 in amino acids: CASSQDETSSYEQYF. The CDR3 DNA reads TGCGCCAGCAGCCAAGATGAGACTAGCTCCTACGAGCAGTACTTC.